This T cell receptor beta chain is from a study of blood T cells in healthy people across ages. Germline V gives CDR1 MNHEY, CDR2 SMNVEV (reference sequence). This CDR3 comprises 15 residues. The V and J ends lost 3 bases and 3 bases respectively, with 12 bases between them. In its sample, this clonotype was seen once. Through a sample-barcoded 5' primer and a J-beta primer mix, a second PCR was run for 7 to 11 cycles. TCRdb re-analysed the 5' RACE reads in MiXCR, keeping a single row per CDR3 protein. This table has 2 million or so distinct CDR3 sequences, around 50% appearing once. The sample taken for sequencing was blood. The clonotype comes from a middle-aged woman in good health. The gene calls are TRBV27 and TRBJ2-1; TRBD1 might be the D (5 bases). The DNA for the CDR3 is TGTGCCAGCAGTTTGAGACAGACGATCTACAATGAGCAGTTCTTC. Translated: CASSLRQTIYNEQFF.